Listed here are 15 T cell receptor beta chains from one sample, sequenced in a study of cytotoxic CD8 clonotypes in ibrutinib-treated CLL. Profiled with immunoSEQ multiplex PCR; TCRdb holds only in-frame clones, not every one. This table has over 200,000 clones, 79% appearing once. This sample comprised PBMCs, obtained after 12 months of ibrutinib treatment. The receptors were sampled from a human donor with chronic lymphocytic leukemia.

The chain's CDR3 is CASSHGQTSRGAQPQHF. CDR3 coding DNA: TGCGCCAGCAGCCATGGACAGACTAGCCGGGGAGCTCAGCCCCAGCATTTT. The rearrangement joins TRBV4-1 to TRBJ1-5; D might be TRBD1 (6 bases). The V gene's germline CDR1 is MGHRA and CDR2 YSYEKL. The CDR3 consists of 17 residues. V lost 3 bases to trimming and J lost 6 bases, with 21 bases between them.

V and J are TRBV9 and TRBJ1-3; 8 bases line up with TRBD1. V was pared by 0 bases and J by 4 bases, with 6 bases of the junction left unmatched. The CDR3 sequence is 16 residues long. Germline loops: CDR1 SGDLS, CDR2 YYNGEE. The CDR3 DNA reads TGTGCCAGCAGCGTAGACCAGGGGGCATCAGGAAACACCATATATTTT. Its protein is CASSVDQGASGNTIYF.

This rearrangement joins TRBV19 to TRBJ2-7, with 7 nucleotides matching TRBD2. Germline CDR1 is LNHDA and CDR2 is SQIVND (reference sequence). V trimming: 8 bases; J trimming: 5 bases; junction bases outside the gene matches: 9. CDR3 size: 13 residues. This CDR3 reads CASSLQGGNEQYF. The CDR3 DNA is TGTGCCAGTTCCTTGCAGGGAGGGAACGAGCAGTACTTC.

Here the CDR3 reads CASSQLQGVMNTEAFF. CDR3 coding DNA: TGCGCCAGCAGCCAACTTCAGGGGGTCATGAACACTGAAGCTTTCTTT. The V gene is TRBV4-1, the J gene TRBJ1-1; 7 nucleotides agree with TRBD1. J gave up 0 bases and V 2 bases, and 6 bases lay outside the gene matches. The CDR3 covers 16 residues. Per germline, CDR1 MGHRA and CDR2 YSYEKL.

The chain combines TRBV6-5 with TRBJ2-7; 7 bases agree with TRBD1. The CDR3 is 15 amino acids. With V trimmed by 3 bases and J by 6 bases, 11 bases remained unmatched. Looked up from germline, CDR1 is MNHEY and CDR2 is SVGAGI. The CDR3 DNA reads TGTGCCAGCAGTTATTTTGGGACAGCACCCGTCGAGCAGTACTTC. Translating gives CASSYFGTAPVEQYF.

The chain has TRBV7-3 and TRBJ2-7; TRBD2 is a possible D gene (6 bases). CDR3 length: 13 residues. Trimming cost V 4 bases and J 3 bases, with 10 bases left between them. The germline CDR1 and CDR2 sequences are SGHTA and FQGTGA. CDR3 amino acids: CASSSGSNYEQYF. In DNA, the CDR3 is TGTGCCAGCAGCTCCGGGAGCAACTACGAGCAGTACTTC.

The rearrangement links TRBV6-1 to TRBJ1-5; D is undetermined. The ends were cut back, 6 bases at V and 0 bases at J, with 9 bases in the middle. This CDR3 is built from 14 residues. Germline assignment: CDR1 MNHNS and CDR2 SASEGT. The CDR3 DNA is TGTGCCAGCAGCACAGTACATAGCAATCAGCCCCAGCATTTT. This gives the protein CASSTVHSNQPQHF.

The rearrangement links TRBV7-9 to TRBJ1-2; D remains ambiguous. Germline V gives CDR1 SEHNR, CDR2 FQNEAQ (reference sequence). This CDR3 is built from 16 residues. V gave up 3 bases and J gave up 1 base, with 15 bases separating them. The CDR3 is CASSFRSALINYGYTF. The CDR3 DNA reads as TGTGCCAGCAGCTTCAGGTCCGCCCTTATTAACTATGGCTACACCTTC. The whole variable domain, remainder taken from reference TRBV7-9 and TRBJ1-2, is DTGVSQNPRHKITKRGQNVTFRCDPISEHNRLYWYRQTLGQGPEFLTYFQNEAQLEKSRLLSDRFSAERPKGSFSTLEIQRTEQGDSAMYLCASSFRSALINYGYTFGSGTRLTVV.

The chain is built from TRBV25-1 and TRBJ2-2; TRBD2 agrees at 10 bases. This CDR3 is 16 amino acids long. Germline V gene sequence: CDR1 MGHDK, CDR2 SYGVNS. Trimming at V came to 2 bases and at J to 3 bases, leaving 3 bases not matched to a gene. The CDR3 region is CASSEPSGGYTGELFF. The DNA for the CDR3 is TGTGCCAGCAGTGAACCTAGCGGGGGTTACACCGGGGAGCTGTTTTTT. Complete variable domain (other parts from reference TRBV25-1 and TRBJ2-2): EADIYQTPRYLVIGTGKKITLECSQTMGHDKMYWYQQDPGMELHLIHYSYGVNSTEKGDLSSESTVSRIRTEHFPLTLESARPSHTSQYLCASSEPSGGYTGELFFGEGSRLTVL.

This clone was counted a single time. V gene TRBV28 combines with J gene TRBJ1-6; 8 positions match TRBD1. Germline assignment: CDR1 MDHEN and CDR2 SYDVKM. Trimming took 7 bases from V and 14 from J; bases not matched to a gene: 16. This CDR3 has 15 residues. DNA for the CDR3: TGTGCCAGCATCCCCCAGGGGGCTAGGGCGAGAACCCTCCACTTT. It yields the protein CASIPQGARARTLHF.

The V gene is TRBV9, the J gene TRBJ2-1; the D is unclear. The ends were cut back, 0 bases at V and 9 bases at J, with 13 bases in the middle. This CDR3 contains 14 residues. Germline V gives CDR1 SGDLS, CDR2 YYNGEE. CDR3 DNA sequence: TGTGCCAGCAGCGTAGGGAATTTCCAGGTTGAGCAGTTCTTC. It yields the protein CASSVGNFQVEQFF.

The chain joins TRBV2 to TRBJ1-5; D is unclear. The CDR3 sequence is 12 residues long. V lost 4 bases and J 4 bases, leaving 5 bases between the germline ends. Germline V gives CDR1 SNHLY, CDR2 FYNNEI. CDR3 nucleotides: TGTGCCAGCAGTGTCCAGAATCAGCCCCAGCATTTT. Amino acid sequence: CASSVQNQPQHF.

The gene calls are TRBV6-1 and TRBJ1-4; 9 bases agree with TRBD1. Germline values: CDR1 MNHNS, CDR2 SASEGT. V gave up 4 bases and J gave up 8 bases; unmatched junction bases: 8. This CDR3 spans 15 amino acids. CDR3 in DNA: TGTGCCAGCAGTGGAGCCGGGACAGGGAGGGAAAAACTGTTTTTT. Translated: CASSGAGTGREKLFF.

This clone was seen just once. The chain joins TRBV5-4 to TRBJ2-1, with TRBD1 matching 12 bases. CDR3 length equals 16 residues. The V gene's germline CDR1 is SGHNT and CDR2 YYREEE (reference sequence). The V and J ends lost 5 bases and 6 bases, in that order; junction bases with no gene match: 9. The CDR3 DNA sequence: TGTGCCAGCAGTACGCCCCCGGGACAGGGGGCCAATGAGCAGTTCTTC. Its protein is CASSTPPGQGANEQFF.

CDR3 amino acids: CASGGREGPINIQYF. Written as DNA, the CDR3 is TGTGCCAGCGGTGGGCGGGAGGGGCCAATAAACATTCAGTACTTC. This chain joins TRBV6-5 and TRBJ2-4; 9 nucleotides line up with TRBD2. Trimming took 8 bases from V and 6 from J; bases not matched to a gene: 11. This CDR3 region has 15 residues. Looked up from germline, CDR1 is MNHEY and CDR2 is SVGAGI.